What follows describes a single TCR beta chain. Its antigen is undetermined. These data originate in a study of STAT5B mutations in CD4+ large granular lymphocyte leukemia. Background on the study: Healthy donors showed HLA-associated enrichment of the CDR3 'QG' motif.

The survey-level immunoSEQ assay was used. The assay was immunoSEQ multiplex PCR, and TCRdb's table has in-frame clones only and misses some. Here the sample spans under 40,000 clones, around 71% being singletons. The CDR3 is 14 residues long. V lost 0 bases and J lost 3, with 9 bases in between. Germline V gene lookup returns CDR1 SGDLS and CDR2 YYNGEE. Study observations and caveats: Patient CD4-sorted repertoires stayed more clonal than healthy ones after leukemic-clone removal. The CD4+ versus CD8+ T-LGLL clonality difference may reflect limited sample size.

The TCR originated in a human donor in good health. The V and J genes are TRBV9 and TRBJ2-5; D gene unclear. Specimen: CD4+ T cells from blood buffy coats. Here the CDR3 reads CASSVGGFEETQYF. In DNA form, the CDR3 reads TGTGCCAGCAGCGTAGGAGGATTTGAAGAGACCCAGTACTTC.